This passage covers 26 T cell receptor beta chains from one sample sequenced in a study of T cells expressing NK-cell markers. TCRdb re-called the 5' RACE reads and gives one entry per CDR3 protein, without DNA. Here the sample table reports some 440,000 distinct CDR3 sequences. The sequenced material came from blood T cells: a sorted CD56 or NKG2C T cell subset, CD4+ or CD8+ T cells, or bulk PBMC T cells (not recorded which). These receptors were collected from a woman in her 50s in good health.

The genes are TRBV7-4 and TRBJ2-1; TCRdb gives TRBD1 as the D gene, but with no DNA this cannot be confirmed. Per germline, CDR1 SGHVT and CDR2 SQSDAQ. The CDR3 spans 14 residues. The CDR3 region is CASSAQDGYNEQFF.

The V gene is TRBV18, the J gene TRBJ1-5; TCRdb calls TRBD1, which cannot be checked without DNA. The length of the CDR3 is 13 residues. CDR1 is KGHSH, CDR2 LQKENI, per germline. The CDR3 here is CASSSLGDQPQHF.

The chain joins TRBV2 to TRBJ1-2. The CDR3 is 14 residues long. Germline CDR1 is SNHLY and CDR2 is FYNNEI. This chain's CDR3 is CASSEARQYYGYTF.

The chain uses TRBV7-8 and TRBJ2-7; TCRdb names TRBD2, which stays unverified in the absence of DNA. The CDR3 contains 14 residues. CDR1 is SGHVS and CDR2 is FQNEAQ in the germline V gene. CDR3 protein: CASSLTSGFYEQYF.

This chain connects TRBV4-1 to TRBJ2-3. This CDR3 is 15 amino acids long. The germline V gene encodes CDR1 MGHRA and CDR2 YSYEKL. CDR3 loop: CASSRTPVSTDTQYF.

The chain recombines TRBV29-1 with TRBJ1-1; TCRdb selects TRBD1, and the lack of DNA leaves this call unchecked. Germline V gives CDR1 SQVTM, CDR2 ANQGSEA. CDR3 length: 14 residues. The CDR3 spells CSVTDLGTNAEAFF.

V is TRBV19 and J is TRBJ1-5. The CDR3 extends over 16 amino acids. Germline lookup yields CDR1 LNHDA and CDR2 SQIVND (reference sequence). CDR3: CASSIDPTRSGQPQHF.

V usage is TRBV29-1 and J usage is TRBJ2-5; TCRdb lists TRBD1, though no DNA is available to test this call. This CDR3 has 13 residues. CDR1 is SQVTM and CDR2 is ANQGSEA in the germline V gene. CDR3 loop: CSVVMGQKETQYF.

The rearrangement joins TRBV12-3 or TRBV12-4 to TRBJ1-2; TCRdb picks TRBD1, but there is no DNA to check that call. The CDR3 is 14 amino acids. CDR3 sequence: CASSSPDRGYGYTF.

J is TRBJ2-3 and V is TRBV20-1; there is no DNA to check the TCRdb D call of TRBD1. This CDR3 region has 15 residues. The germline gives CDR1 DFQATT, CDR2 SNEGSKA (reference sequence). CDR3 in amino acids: CSAQPQDREIDTQYF.

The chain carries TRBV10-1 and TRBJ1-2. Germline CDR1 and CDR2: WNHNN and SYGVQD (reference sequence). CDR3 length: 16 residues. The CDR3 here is CASSEGRAGANYGYTF.

The CDR3: CASSLRPSGSGANVLTF. This sequence joins TRBV3-1 and TRBJ2-6. The CDR3 is 17 amino acids. CDR1 LGHDT and CDR2 YNNKEL come from the germline V gene (reference sequence).

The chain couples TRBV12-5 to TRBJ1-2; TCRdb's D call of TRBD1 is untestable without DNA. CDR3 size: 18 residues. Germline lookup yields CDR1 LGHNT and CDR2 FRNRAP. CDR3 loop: CASGLVPQTGGSNYGYTF.

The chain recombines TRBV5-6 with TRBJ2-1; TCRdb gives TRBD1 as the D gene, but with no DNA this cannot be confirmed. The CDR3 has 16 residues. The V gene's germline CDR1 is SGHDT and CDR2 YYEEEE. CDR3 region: CASSSYRAEAYNEQFF.

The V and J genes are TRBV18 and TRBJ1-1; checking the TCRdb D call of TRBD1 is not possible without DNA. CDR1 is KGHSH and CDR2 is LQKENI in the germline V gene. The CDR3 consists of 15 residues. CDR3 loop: CASSPLQQGNTEAFF.

The CDR3 region is CASSLLVAVETQYF. This sequence joins TRBV7-8 and TRBJ2-5; TCRdb reports TRBD2, a call that lacks DNA to check it against. The CDR3 has 14 amino acids. Germline CDR1 SGHVS, CDR2 FQNEAQ.

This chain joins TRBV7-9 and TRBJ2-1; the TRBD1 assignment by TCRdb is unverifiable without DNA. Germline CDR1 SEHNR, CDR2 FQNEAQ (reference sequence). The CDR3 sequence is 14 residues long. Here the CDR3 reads CASSSQGTPNEQFF. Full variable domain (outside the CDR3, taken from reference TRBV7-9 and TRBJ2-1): DTGVSQNPRHKITKRGQNVTFRCDPISEHNRLYWYRQTLGQGPEFLTYFQNEAQLEKSRLLSDRFSAERPKGSFSTLEIQRTEQGDSAMYLCASSSQGTPNEQFFGPGTRLTVL.

Here the CDR3 reads CSANYGGTTNEQFF. V is TRBV20-1 and J is TRBJ2-1; with no DNA, the TCRdb D assignment of TRBD2 cannot be verified. Germline loops: CDR1 DFQATT, CDR2 SNEGSKA (reference sequence). The CDR3 spans 14 residues.

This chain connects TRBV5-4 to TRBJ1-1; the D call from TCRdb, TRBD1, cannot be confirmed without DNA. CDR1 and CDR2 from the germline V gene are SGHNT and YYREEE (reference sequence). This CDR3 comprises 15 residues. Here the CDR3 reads CASSLGSGSHTEAFF.

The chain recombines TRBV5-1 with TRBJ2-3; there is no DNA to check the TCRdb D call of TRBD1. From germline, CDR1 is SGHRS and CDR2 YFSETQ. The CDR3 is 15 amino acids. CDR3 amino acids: CASSLDRGYGDTQYF.

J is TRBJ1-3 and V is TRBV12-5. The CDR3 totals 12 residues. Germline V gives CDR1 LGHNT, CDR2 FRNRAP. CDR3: CASGFLANTIYF.

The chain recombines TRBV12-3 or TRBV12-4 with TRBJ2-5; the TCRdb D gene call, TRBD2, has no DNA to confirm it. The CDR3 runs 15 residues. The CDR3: CASSWAGTSGETQYF.

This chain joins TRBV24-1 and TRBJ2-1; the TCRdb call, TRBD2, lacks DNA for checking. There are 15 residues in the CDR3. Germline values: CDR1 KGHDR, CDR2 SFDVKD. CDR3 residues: CATSLTSVLNNEQFF.

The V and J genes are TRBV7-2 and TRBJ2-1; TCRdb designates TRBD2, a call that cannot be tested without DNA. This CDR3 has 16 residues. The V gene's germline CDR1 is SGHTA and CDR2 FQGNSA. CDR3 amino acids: CASSSVRTRGSYEQFF.

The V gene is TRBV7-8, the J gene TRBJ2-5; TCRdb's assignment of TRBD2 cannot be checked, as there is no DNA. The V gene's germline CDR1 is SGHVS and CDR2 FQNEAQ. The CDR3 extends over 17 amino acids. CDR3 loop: CASSLRVLAGFQETQYF. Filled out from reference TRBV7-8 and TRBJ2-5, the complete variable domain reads GAGVSQSPRYKVAKRGQDVALRCDPISGHVSLFWYQQALGQGPEFLTYFQNEAQLDKSGLPSDRFFAERPEGSVSTLKIQRTQQEDSAVYLCASSLRVLAGFQETQYFGPGTRLLVL.

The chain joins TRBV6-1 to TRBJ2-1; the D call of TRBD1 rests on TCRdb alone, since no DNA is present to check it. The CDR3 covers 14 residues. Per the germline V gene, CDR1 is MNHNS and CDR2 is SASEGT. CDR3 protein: CASSPRGAYNEQFF.